Following are 27 T cell receptor beta chains from one sample sequenced in a study of T cell clonality in common variable immunodeficiency. The repertoire was sequenced with immunoSEQ multiplex PCR; TCRdb's copy has only in-frame clones and lacks some. The data show about 52,000 clones, with none appearing a single time. Sample: peripheral blood mononuclear cells. These TCRs come from a person aged 18-69 years in good health.

This clone was counted ten times or more. The CDR3 is cut off 3 residues early in the read; its end comes from the germline J gene. The chain carries TRBV20-1 and TRBJ1-5; D perhaps matches TRBD1 (6 bases). The CDR3 spans 16 residues. V was cut by 0 bases and J by 3 bases, with 15 bases left in between. Germline V gene sequence: CDR1 DFQATT, CDR2 SNEGSKA (reference sequence). The CDR3 sequence is CSARDGGAGPNQPQHF. The sequenced CDR3 bases are TGCAGTGCTAGAGATGGGGGGGCAGGCCCCAATCAGCCC.

This clone was seen a few times. Read data end 3 residues before the CDR3 end; the end is taken from the germline J gene. This chain links TRBV19 with TRBJ2-4; possible D gene TRBD1, 6 bases. CDR1 and CDR2 (germline): LNHDA, SQIVND (reference sequence). This CDR3 region has 13 residues. The CDR3 reads CASSMDSNYGQYF. Partial CDR3 DNA: TGTGCCAGTAGTATGGACAGCAACTATGGT. The complete variable domain, with remaining parts taken from reference TRBV19 and TRBJ2-4, reads DGGITQSPKYLFRKEGQNVTLSCEQNLNHDAMYWYRQDPGQGLRLIYYSQIVNDFQKGDIAEGYSVSREKKESFPLTVTSAQKNPTAFYLCASSMDSNYGQYFGAGTRLSVL.

This clone has a count of ten or more. The read falls 3 residues short of the CDR3 end, and the missing part is taken from the germline J gene. The J gene is TRBJ2-7, the V gene TRBV6-1; TRBD1 aligns across 10 bases. After removal of 2 bases from V and 3 bases from J, the junction contained 4 bases not matched to a gene. The CDR3 has 15 amino acids. Looked up from germline, CDR1 is MNHNS and CDR2 is SASEGT. The CDR3 bases that were read are TGTGCCAGCAGTGAAACGGGACAGGGGTTCTACGAG. This codes for CASSETGQGFYE. The complete CDR3 protein is CASSETGQGFYEQYF.

This clone came up a few times. Read sequence stops 3 residues before the CDR3 end, and the germline J gene provides the missing end. V is TRBV18 and J is TRBJ1-2; no clear D gene. The germline gives CDR1 KGHSH, CDR2 LQKENI. There are 15 residues in the CDR3. CDR3 loop: CASSPALAGDNDYTF. CDR3 DNA (partial): TGTGCCAGCTCACCGGCGCTAGCGGGAGACAATGAC.

The sample holds many counts of this clone. The sequenced part of the CDR3 DNA is TGCAGCGTTGCCAGGGACACTTCCTACGAG. Protein sequence: CSVARDTSYE. In full, the CDR3 is CSVARDTSYEQYF. The rearrangement uses TRBV29-1 and TRBJ2-7; TRBD1 might be the D (6 bases). The DNA ends 3 residues before the CDR3 does, and the rest of the CDR3 is filled in from the germline J gene. Germline V lookup: CDR1 SQVTM, CDR2 ANQGSEA. This CDR3 spans 13 amino acids. The V and J ends lost 4 bases and 1 base respectively, with 11 bases between them.

This clone was seen at least ten times. CDR3 DNA (partial): TGTGCCAGCGTGAGCCGCTCTGGGGCCAACGTC. Protein sequence: CASVSRSGANV. In full, the CDR3 is CASVSRSGANVLTF. This rearrangement joins TRBV13 to TRBJ2-6; D not certain. The read stops 3 residues short of the end of the CDR3; the missing end is completed from the germline J gene. CDR1 is PRHDT, CDR2 FYEKMQ, per germline (reference sequence). Trimming pared 8 bases from V and 0 bases from J, leaving 8 bases between. This CDR3 contains 14 residues. The entire variable domain, with the rest obtained from reference TRBV13 and TRBJ2-6, is as follows: AAGVIQSPRHLIKEKRETATLKCYPIPRHDTVYWYQQGPGQDPQFLISFYEKMQSDKGSIPDRFSAQQFSDYHSELNMSSLELGDSALYFCASVSRSGANVLTFGAGSRLTVL.

In its sample, this clone was seen many times. It may be a read error: a sequence one base away is much more abundant. Sequencing ends 3 residues short of the CDR3 end; the germline J gene provides the rest. This chain joins TRBV10-3 and TRBJ2-5, with a tentative D call TRBD2 (5 bases). The CDR3 totals 12 residues. From germline, CDR1 is ENHRY and CDR2 SYGVKD. The DNA read from the CDR3 is TGTGCCATCAGTTCTAGCACAGATACC. As protein: CAISSSTDT. The CDR3 in its entirety is CAISSSTDTQYF.

This clone has at least ten counts. The read is 3 residues too short to cover the CDR3 end, so that end is filled in from the germline J gene. The chain carries TRBV7-8 and TRBJ2-7, with 8 bases that match TRBD2. The V gene's germline CDR1 is SGHVS and CDR2 FQNEAQ. With 8 bases clipped from V and 0 bases from J, the junction kept 9 bases outside the gene matches. This CDR3 is 15 amino acids long. CDR3 DNA, as far as it was read: TGTGCCAGCTCGTGGACTAGCCGGAGCTCCTACGAG. The encoded protein is CASSWTSRSSYE. The CDR3, in full, reads CASSWTSRSSYEQYF.

This clone was counted ten times or more. The DNA ends 3 residues before the CDR3 does, and the rest of the CDR3 is filled in from the germline J gene. V is TRBV29-1 and J is TRBJ1-1; no definite D call. The germline V gene has CDR1 SQVTM and CDR2 ANQGSEA. This CDR3 is 12 amino acids long. Here the CDR3 reads CSVGLAEGEAFF. Partial CDR3 DNA: TGCAGCGTTGGACTAGCGGAGGGTGAG.

This clone was counted many times. The missing CDR3 end, 3 residues past where the read stops, is filled in from the germline J gene. V usage is TRBV30 and J usage is TRBJ2-5; no clear D. CDR1 and CDR2 (germline): GTSNPN, SVGIG (reference sequence). Trimming left V 5 bases short and J 3 bases short, with 13 bases between. The CDR3 length is 13 residues. The CDR3 bases that were read are TGTGCCTGGTCTATAGGGTGGGAAGAGACC. Translated, it gives CAWSIGWEET. The whole CDR3 sequence reads CAWSIGWEETQYF.

This clone was counted many times. The sequenced CDR3 bases are TGCAGCGTTGGTGGGCAGGGCTACAATCAGCCC. It encodes CSVGGQGYNQP. The whole CDR3 sequence is CSVGGQGYNQPQHF. The rearrangement links TRBV29-1 to TRBJ1-5; D perhaps matches TRBD1 (5 bases). The read stops 3 residues short of the end of the CDR3; the missing end is completed from the germline J gene. This CDR3 region has 14 residues. The V end was cut by 4 bases, the J end by 3 bases, with 13 bases between. Per the germline V gene, CDR1 is SQVTM and CDR2 is ANQGSEA.

At least ten counts were recorded for this clone. The CDR3 end lies 3 residues beyond the end of the read and is filled in from the germline J gene. This chain joins TRBV18 and TRBJ2-5, with D possibly being TRBD1 (5 bases). The V end lost 4 bases, the J end lost 2 bases, and 11 bases lay between the germline ends. The germline CDR1 and CDR2 sequences are KGHSH and LQKENI. CDR3 size: 14 residues. The CDR3 is CASSQWTKQETQYF. CDR3 bases read: TGTGCCAGCTCACAATGGACAAAGCAAGAGACC.

This clone was seen ten or more times. The read stops 3 residues short of the end of the CDR3; the missing end is completed from the germline J gene. This sequence joins TRBV2 and TRBJ2-6, with 12 bases fitting TRBD1. This CDR3 is built from 16 residues. The V and J ends lost 6 bases and 4 bases, in that order; junction bases with no gene match: 4. CDR1 is SNHLY and CDR2 is FYNNEI in the germline V gene. The CDR3 sequence: CASRGTGGVGANVLTF. The sequenced part of the CDR3 DNA is TGTGCCAGCAGGGGGACAGGGGGCGTAGGGGCCAACGTC. The full variable domain, rest sourced from reference TRBV2 and TRBJ2-6, is EPEVTQTPSHQVTQMGQEVILRCVPISNHLYFYWYRQILGQKVEFLVSFYNNEISEKSEIFDDQFSVERPDGSNFTLKIRSTKLEDSAMYFCASRGTGGVGANVLTFGAGSRLTVL.

In this sample, this clone turned up many times. The read is 3 residues too short to cover the CDR3 end, so that end is filled in from the germline J gene. The chain combines TRBV29-1 with TRBJ2-2, with 9 bases identical to TRBD1. This CDR3 is built from 13 residues. J lost 6 bases, V lost 6 bases, and 5 bases had no gene match. Per germline, CDR1 SQVTM and CDR2 ANQGSEA. The sequenced part of the CDR3 DNA is TGCAGCGTGGGACAGGGAGAGGCCGGGGAG. Translation gives CSVGQGEAGE. The complete CDR3 protein is CSVGQGEAGELFF.

This clone was detected many times. Sequencing ends 3 residues short of the CDR3 end; the germline J gene provides the rest. The chain links TRBV4-2 to TRBJ2-3; the match to TRBD2 covers 12 bases. The CDR3 has 17 amino acids. V shed 4 bases, J shed 2 bases, and the junction held 7 bases outside the gene matches. The germline V gene encodes CDR1 LGHNA and CDR2 YNFKEQ. Partial CDR3 DNA: TGTGCCAGCAGCCTCGGGACTAGCGGGCTTAACACAGATACG. Translating it yields CASSLGTSGLNTDT. The whole CDR3 sequence reads CASSLGTSGLNTDTQYF.

This clone came up many times. The CDR3 end falls 3 residues outside the read, so it is completed with the germline J gene. The chain combines TRBV13 with TRBJ2-1, with TRBD2 matching 10 bases. In germline, CDR1 is PRHDT, CDR2 FYEKMQ (reference sequence). The CDR3 is 16 amino acids. V shed 4 bases, J shed 4 bases, and the junction held 7 bases outside the gene matches. The CDR3 DNA, read in part, is TGTGCCAGCAGCTCACTAACTAGCGGGGCTTACAATGAG. Its protein product is CASSSLTSGAYNE. The entire CDR3 reads CASSSLTSGAYNEQFF.

This clone was seen repeatedly, ten times or more. The CDR3 end lies 3 residues beyond the end of the read and is filled in from the germline J gene. This chain joins TRBV2 and TRBJ2-5; TRBD2 matches at 7 bases. V lost 7 bases to trimming and J lost 5 bases; unmatched junction nucleotides: 7. The CDR3 contains 13 residues. Germline V gives CDR1 SNHLY, CDR2 FYNNEI. CDR3 protein: CASMGLREETQYF. CDR3 DNA, as far as it was read: TGTGCCAGCATGGGACTGCGGGAGGAGACC. Variable domain in full (rest from reference TRBV2 and TRBJ2-5): EPEVTQTPSHQVTQMGQEVILRCVPISNHLYFYWYRQILGQKVEFLVSFYNNEISEKSEIFDDQFSVERPDGSNFTLKIRSTKLEDSAMYFCASMGLREETQYFGPGTRLLVL.

About this clone: The read falls 3 residues short of the CDR3 end, and the missing part is taken from the germline J gene. This chain links TRBV19 with TRBJ1-2; possibly TRBD1 for D (5 bases). V lost 7 bases, J lost 6 bases, and 15 bases lay in between. CDR1 and CDR2 from the germline V gene are LNHDA and SQIVND (reference sequence). This CDR3 spans 13 amino acids. The sequenced CDR3 bases are TGTGCCAGTAACGTCCCGGGGGTGCATGGC. This encodes CASNVPGVHG. The entire CDR3 protein reads CASNVPGVHGYTF. Supplemented by reference TRBV19 and TRBJ1-2, the full variable domain reads DGGITQSPKYLFRKEGQNVTLSCEQNLNHDAMYWYRQDPGQGLRLIYYSQIVNDFQKGDIAEGYSVSREKKESFPLTVTSAQKNPTAFYLCASNVPGVHGYTFGSGTRLTVV.

With respect to this clone: Read data end 3 residues before the CDR3 end; the end is taken from the germline J gene. This chain joins TRBV20-1 and TRBJ2-1; tentative D call: TRBD2 (5 bases). This CDR3 is 14 amino acids long. Per germline, CDR1 DFQATT and CDR2 SNEGSKA (reference sequence). V was trimmed by 3 bases and J by 7 bases, leaving 16 bases between them. The CDR3 DNA, read in part, is TGCAGTGCTAGGGACTCCCATTTCTCGAATGAG. It translates to CSARDSHFSNE. The CDR3 reads in full as CSARDSHFSNEQFF.

This clone was observed at least ten times. The CDR3 end lies 3 residues beyond the end of the read and is filled in from the germline J gene. J is TRBJ1-1 and V is TRBV12-5; tentative D call: TRBD1 (6 bases). The germline V gene has CDR1 LGHNT and CDR2 FRNRAP. The CDR3 has 13 residues. The V gene lost 7 bases and the J gene lost 1 base, with 10 bases spanning the gap. Partial CDR3 DNA: TGTGCTAGTGTAGGACAGACGAACACTGAA. Protein sequence: CASVGQTNTE. The full CDR3 sequence reads CASVGQTNTEAFF.

Worth noting for this clone: The read ends 3 residues shy of where the CDR3 ends; the end is completed using the germline J gene. The chain has TRBV18 and TRBJ1-5, with unresolved D. With 3 bases removed from V and 2 bases from J, the gap between germline ends came to 8 bases. The germline V gene encodes CDR1 KGHSH and CDR2 LQKENI. This CDR3 contains 14 residues. CDR3 DNA (partial): TGTGCCAGCTCACCCGGGTGGGGCAATCAGCCC. This translates into CASSPGWGNQP. The entire CDR3 sequence reads CASSPGWGNQPQHF. Full variable domain (remainder filled in from reference TRBV18 and TRBJ1-5): NAGVMQNPRHLVRRRGQEARLRCSPMKGHSHVYWYRQLPEEGLKFMVYLQKENIIDESGMPKERFSAEFPKEGPSILRIQQVVRGDSAAYFCASSPGWGNQPQHFGDGTRLSIL.

There are many counts of this clone. CDR3 in amino acids: CASSPGLEGDTQYF. The DNA read from the CDR3 is TGTGCCAGTAGTCCGGGACTAGAAGGAGATACG. The chain links TRBV19 to TRBJ2-3; TRBD2 aligns across 8 bases. The DNA ends 3 residues before the CDR3 does, and the rest of the CDR3 is filled in from the germline J gene. With 5 bases clipped from V and 5 bases from J, the junction kept 6 bases outside the gene matches. The germline V gene encodes CDR1 LNHDA and CDR2 SQIVND (reference sequence). This CDR3 has 14 amino acids.

This clone was picked up many times. The read is 3 residues too short to cover the CDR3 end, so that end is filled in from the germline J gene. V is TRBV20-1 and J is TRBJ2-3; tentative D call: TRBD1 (6 bases). CDR3 length: 13 residues. V was trimmed by 6 bases and J by 1 base, leaving 11 bases between them. Germline V gives CDR1 DFQATT, CDR2 SNEGSKA (reference sequence). The DNA read from the CDR3 is TGCAGTGCCACCCAGGGGCGCACAGATACG. As protein: CSATQGRTDT. The whole CDR3 protein reads CSATQGRTDTQYF.

A few counts support this clone. The CDR3 goes on 3 residues after the read ends, and that part is filled in from the germline J gene. The chain is built from TRBV2 and TRBJ1-2; 10 nucleotides align to TRBD1. The germline V gene has CDR1 SNHLY and CDR2 FYNNEI. This CDR3 comprises 14 residues. CDR3 loop: CASSSGTGDNEYTF. The part of the CDR3 DNA that was read is TGTGCCAGCAGTTCCGGGACAGGGGACAATGAG.

This clone appeared many times. The missing CDR3 end, 3 residues past where the read stops, is filled in from the germline J gene. The chain employs TRBV29-1 and TRBJ2-1, with a tentative D call TRBD2 (6 bases). Trimming removed 3 bases from V and 6 bases from J, with 18 bases in between. Germline lookup yields CDR1 SQVTM and CDR2 ANQGSEA. The CDR3 is 15 amino acids. This chain's CDR3 is CSVEGTSAAGNEQFF. The sequenced part of the CDR3 DNA is TGCAGCGTTGAGGGGACTTCAGCGGCGGGCAATGAG.

A few counts support this clone. The sequenced CDR3 bases are TGCAGCGTAAGAAACACAGGGTACGAC. It translates to CSVRNTGYD. The whole CDR3 is CSVRNTGYDYTF. This chain links TRBV29-1 with TRBJ1-2; maybe TRBD1 (6 bases). The read terminates 3 residues ahead of where the CDR3 ends, so the germline J gene completes it. The CDR3 has 12 residues. Germline V gene sequence: CDR1 SQVTM, CDR2 ANQGSEA.

This clone was seen at least ten times. The DNA ends 3 residues before the CDR3 does, and the rest of the CDR3 is filled in from the germline J gene. The V call is TRBV19, the J call TRBJ1-4; TRBD1 agrees at 8 bases. Germline V gene sequence: CDR1 LNHDA, CDR2 SQIVND (reference sequence). CDR3 length equals 15 residues. Germline trimming cut 3 bases from V and 6 bases from J; bases unmatched to any gene: 6. CDR3 DNA (partial): TGTGCCAGTAGTATGCAGGGGGCGCCTGATGAAAAA. Its protein is CASSMQGAPDEK. The full CDR3 reads CASSMQGAPDEKLFF.